This section outlines one T cell receptor beta chain sequence together with its context. What it binds is unknown. The data belong to a study of cytomegalovirus exposure and HLA in healthy donors. General study results and limits: Cytomegalovirus status was reportedly diagnosed by the classifier with high sensitivity and specificity.

PCR used 60 Vbeta primers and 13 Jbeta primers. The repertoire was sequenced with immunoSEQ multiplex PCR; TCRdb's copy has only in-frame clones and lacks some. The table counts about 160,000 clones; 2% to 2.5% lies in the top ten. The source material was PBMCs. The receptor was derived from a man under 40 in good health and CMV-seronegative.

CDR3 sequence reads: CASSQGLGIYNEQFF. The CDR3 DNA reads TGTGCCAGCAGCCAAGGACTAGGGATATACAATGAGCAGTTCTTC. The chain is built from TRBV7-9 and TRBJ2-1, with 7 bases that match TRBD2. V trimming: 5 bases; J trimming: 4 bases; junction bases outside the gene matches: 8. This CDR3 spans 15 amino acids. Germline assignment: CDR1 SEHNR and CDR2 FQNEAQ (reference sequence).